Each of the 6 T cell receptor beta chains below was sequenced from the same sample in a study of identical twins. Each CDR3 protein gets one entry after TCRdb re-called the 5' RACE reads with MiXCR. Among about 890,000 distinct CDR3 sequences listed, around 12% were seen once. The data were also submitted as part of a second study, on yellow fever vaccine responses in identical twins.

The sample consisted of PBMCs. These receptors were collected from a woman under 30 in good health.

J is TRBJ2-7 and V is TRBV7-8; 9 bases are shared with TRBD2. Germline CDR1 reads SGHVS; CDR2 reads FQNEAQ. The CDR3 loop spans 15 amino acids. Unmatched junction bases numbered 6, after V lost 0 bases and J lost 6 bases. CDR3 sequence (DNA): TGTGCCAGCAGCTTAGCTAGCGGGGGATGGTCCGAGCAGTACGTC. Encoded protein: CASSLASGGWSEQYV.

Here the CDR3 reads CSARALGRGTGELFF. DNA for the CDR3: TGCAGTGCTAGAGCTTTAGGGAGAGGCACCGGGGAGCTGTTTTTT. The rearrangement joins TRBV20-1 to TRBJ2-2, with D perhaps matching TRBD2 (5 bases). The V gene's germline CDR1 is DFQATT and CDR2 SNEGSKA (reference sequence). Trimming stripped 1 base from V and 4 bases from J, with 13 bases between. This CDR3 contains 15 residues.

This clonotype has a count of ten or more. The chain recombines TRBV3-1 with TRBJ1-1, with D uncertain. The ends were cut back, 3 bases at V and 1 base at J, with 6 bases in the middle. Germline CDR1 is LGHDT and CDR2 is YNNKEL (reference sequence). The CDR3 consists of 13 residues. The CDR3 spells CASSHGGNTEAFF. CDR3 in DNA: TGTGCCAGCAGCCACGGCGGGAACACTGAAGCTTTCTTT.

This clonotype was seen a handful of times. The J gene is TRBJ1-1, the V gene TRBV6-2 or TRBV6-3; 7 bases fit TRBD1. The V gene end was trimmed by 8 bases and the J gene end by 3 bases; junction bases not matched to a gene: 9. The CDR3 is 14 residues long. The germline CDR1 and CDR2 sequences are MNHEY and SVGEGT. In DNA form, the CDR3 reads TGTGCCAGCCGCCTTGAGACAGGGCACACTGAAGCTTTCTTT. It codes for CASRLETGHTEAFF.

This clonotype occurred a few times. CDR3 sequence: CATSDLGLAGLGSYNEQFF. The CDR3 bases are TGTGCCACCAGTGATTTAGGACTAGCGGGATTGGGCTCCTACAATGAGCAGTTCTTC. This chain uses TRBV24-1 with TRBJ2-1; the match to TRBD2 covers 12 bases. Trimming removed 1 base from V and 0 bases from J; junction bases left unmatched: 6. This CDR3 comprises 19 residues. Germline CDR1 reads KGHDR; CDR2 reads SFDVKD.

This clonotype has only a few counts. CDR3 sequence reads: CSAGGRRMMDTDTQYF. Here the CDR3 DNA reads TGCAGCGCCGGGGGCCGGAGGATGATGGACACAGATACGCAGTATTTT. The V gene is TRBV29-1, the J gene TRBJ2-3, with D perhaps assigned TRBD1 or TRBD2 (6 bases each). CDR1 and CDR2 (germline): SQVTM, ANQGSEA. Trimming removed 7 bases at V and 2 bases at J, with 22 bases between. CDR3 length: 16 amino acids.